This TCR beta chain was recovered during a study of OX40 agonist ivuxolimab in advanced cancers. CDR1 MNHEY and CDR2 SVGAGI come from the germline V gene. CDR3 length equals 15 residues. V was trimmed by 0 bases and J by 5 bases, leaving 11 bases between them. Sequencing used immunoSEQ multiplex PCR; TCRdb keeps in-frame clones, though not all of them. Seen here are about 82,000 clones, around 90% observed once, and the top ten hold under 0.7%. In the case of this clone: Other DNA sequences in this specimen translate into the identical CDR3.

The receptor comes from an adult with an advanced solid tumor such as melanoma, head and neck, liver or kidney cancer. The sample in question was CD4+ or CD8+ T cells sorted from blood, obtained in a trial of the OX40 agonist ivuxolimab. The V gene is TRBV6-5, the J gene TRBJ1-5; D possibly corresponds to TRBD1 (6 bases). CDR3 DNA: TGTGCCAGCAGTTACTCGAGAGGGGGGGATCAGCCCCAGCATTTT. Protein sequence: CASSYSRGGDQPQHF.